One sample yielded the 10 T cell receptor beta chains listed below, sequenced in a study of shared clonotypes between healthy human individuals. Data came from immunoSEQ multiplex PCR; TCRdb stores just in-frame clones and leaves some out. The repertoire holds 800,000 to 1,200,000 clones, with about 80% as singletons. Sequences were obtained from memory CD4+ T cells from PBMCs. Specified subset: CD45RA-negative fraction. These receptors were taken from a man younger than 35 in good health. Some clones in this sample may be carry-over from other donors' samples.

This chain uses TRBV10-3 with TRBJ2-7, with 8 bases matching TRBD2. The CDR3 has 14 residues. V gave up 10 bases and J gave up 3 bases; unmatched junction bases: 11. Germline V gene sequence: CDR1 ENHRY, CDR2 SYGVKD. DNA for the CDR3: TGTGCCACCCTGCGGGAGGACCGTGTCTACGAGCAGTACTTC. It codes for CATLREDRVYEQYF.

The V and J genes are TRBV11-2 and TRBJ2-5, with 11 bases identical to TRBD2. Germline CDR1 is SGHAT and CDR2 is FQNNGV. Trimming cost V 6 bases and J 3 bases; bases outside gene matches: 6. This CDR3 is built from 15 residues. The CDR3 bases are TGTGCCAGCAGAAAACTAGCGGGAGCGGAAGAGACCCAGTACTTC. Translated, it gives CASRKLAGAEETQYF.

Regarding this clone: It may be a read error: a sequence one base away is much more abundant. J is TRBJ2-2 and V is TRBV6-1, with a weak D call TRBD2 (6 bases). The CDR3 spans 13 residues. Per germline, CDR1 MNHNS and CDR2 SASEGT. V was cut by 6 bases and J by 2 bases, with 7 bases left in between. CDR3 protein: CASSGTNTGELFF. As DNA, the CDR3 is TGTGCCAGCAGCGGGACTAACACCGGGGAGCTGTTTTTT.

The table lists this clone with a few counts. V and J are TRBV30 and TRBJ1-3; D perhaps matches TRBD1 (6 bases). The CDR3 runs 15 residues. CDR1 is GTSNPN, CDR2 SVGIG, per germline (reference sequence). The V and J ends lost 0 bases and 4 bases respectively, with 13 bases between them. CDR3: CAWSVTGRRGNTIYF. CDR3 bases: TGTGCCTGGAGTGTAACAGGGAGGAGAGGAAACACCATATATTTT.

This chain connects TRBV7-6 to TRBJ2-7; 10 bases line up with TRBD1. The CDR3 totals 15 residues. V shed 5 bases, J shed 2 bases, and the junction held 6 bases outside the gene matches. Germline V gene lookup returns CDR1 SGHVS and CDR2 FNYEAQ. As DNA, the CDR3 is TGTGCCAGCAGCCCGGGACAGGGGAAGACCTACGAGCAGTACTTC. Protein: CASSPGQGKTYEQYF.

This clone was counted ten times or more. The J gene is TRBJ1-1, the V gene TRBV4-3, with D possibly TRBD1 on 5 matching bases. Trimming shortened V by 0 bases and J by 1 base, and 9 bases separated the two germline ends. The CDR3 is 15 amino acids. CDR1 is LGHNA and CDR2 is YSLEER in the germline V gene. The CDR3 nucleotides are TGCGCCAGCAGCCAAGATTTGGGGGAGAACACTGAAGCTTTCTTT. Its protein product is CASSQDLGENTEAFF.

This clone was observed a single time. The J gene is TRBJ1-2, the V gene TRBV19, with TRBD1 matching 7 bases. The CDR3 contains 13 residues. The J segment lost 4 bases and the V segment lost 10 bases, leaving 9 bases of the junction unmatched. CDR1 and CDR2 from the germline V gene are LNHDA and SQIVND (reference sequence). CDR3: CATVQQGPYGYTF. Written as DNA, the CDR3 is TGTGCCACAGTTCAACAGGGGCCCTATGGCTACACCTTC. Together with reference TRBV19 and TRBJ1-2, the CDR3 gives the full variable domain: DGGITQSPKYLFRKEGQNVTLSCEQNLNHDAMYWYRQDPGQGLRLIYYSQIVNDFQKGDIAEGYSVSREKKESFPLTVTSAQKNPTAFYLCATVQQGPYGYTFGSGTRLTVV.

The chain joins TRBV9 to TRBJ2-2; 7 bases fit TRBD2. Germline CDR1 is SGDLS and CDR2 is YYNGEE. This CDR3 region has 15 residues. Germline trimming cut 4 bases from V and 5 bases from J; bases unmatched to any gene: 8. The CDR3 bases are TGTGCCAGCAGCCTCGGGACTAATCCAACCGGGGAGCTGTTTTTT. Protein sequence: CASSLGTNPTGELFF.

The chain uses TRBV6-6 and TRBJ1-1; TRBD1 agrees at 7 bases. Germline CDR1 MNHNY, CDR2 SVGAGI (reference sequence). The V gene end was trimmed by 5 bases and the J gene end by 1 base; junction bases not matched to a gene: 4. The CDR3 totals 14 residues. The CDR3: CASSRQGENTEAFF. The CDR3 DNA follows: TGTGCCAGCAGTCGTCAGGGGGAGAACACTGAAGCTTTCTTT.

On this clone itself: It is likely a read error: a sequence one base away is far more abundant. DNA for the CDR3: TGTGCCGGCAGTTTAGCGGGAGGTGACAATGAGCAGTTCTTC. It yields the protein CAGSLAGGDNEQFF. The V gene is TRBV27, the J gene TRBJ2-1; 10 nucleotides match TRBD2. Germline V gene sequence: CDR1 MNHEY, CDR2 SMNVEV (reference sequence). CDR3 length: 14 amino acids.